The 25 T cell receptor beta chains below all came from one sample that was sequenced in a study of PD-L1 blockade in urothelial cancer. Time point defined: peripheral blood 6 weeks after treatment start. Data came from immunoSEQ multiplex PCR; TCRdb stores just in-frame clones and leaves some out. The table has around 38,000 clones, 86% seen once. This material consisted of PBMCs, taken around atezolizumab (anti-PD-L1) treatment. These receptors were obtained from a man in his fifties or sixties with urothelial cancer.

This sequence joins TRBV2 and TRBJ2-5, with D hard to call. This CDR3 spans 15 amino acids. Germline CDR1 SNHLY, CDR2 FYNNEI. Trimming took 6 bases from V and 1 from J, leaving 15 bases between them. CDR3 amino acids: CASRPRPFTQETQYF. The CDR3 bases are TGTGCCAGCAGACCGAGGCCGTTCACCCAAGAGACCCAGTACTTC.

The chain is built from TRBV5-4 and TRBJ1-1; D possibly corresponds to TRBD1 (5 bases). V was shortened by 5 bases and J by 1 base, with 9 bases between the two germline ends. CDR1 is SGHNT and CDR2 is YYREEE in the germline V gene (reference sequence). This CDR3 is built from 13 residues. The CDR3 DNA sequence: TGTGCCAGCAGGTCCAGGGAGAACACTGAAGCTTTCTTT. Encoded protein: CASRSRENTEAFF.

V and J are TRBV28 and TRBJ2-7; tentatively, D is TRBD2 (6 bases). This CDR3 region has 15 residues. Looked up from germline, CDR1 is MDHEN and CDR2 is SYDVKM. The V end lost 4 bases, the J end lost 4 bases, and 17 bases lay between the germline ends. CDR3 nucleotides: TGTGCCAGCAGTTCACCGGGACTTGGGTCTTACGAGCAGTACTTC. Amino acids: CASSSPGLGSYEQYF. The whole variable domain, remainder taken from reference TRBV28 and TRBJ2-7, is DVKVTQSSRYLVKRTGEKVFLECVQDMDHENMFWYRQDPGLGLRLIYFSYDVKMKEKGDIPEGYSVSREKKERFSLILESASTNQTSMYLCASSSPGLGSYEQYFGPGTRLTVT.

V gene TRBV11-2 combines with J gene TRBJ2-1; 9 bases are shared with TRBD2. The length of the CDR3 is 17 residues. Germline assignment: CDR1 SGHAT and CDR2 FQNNGV. The ends lost 6 bases at V and 6 bases at J; junction bases unmatched: 15. Here the CDR3 reads CASSGGTSRKQPNEQFF. The CDR3 nucleotides are TGTGCCAGCAGTGGCGGGACTAGCAGAAAACAACCCAATGAGCAGTTCTTC.

The V and J genes are TRBV10-3 and TRBJ2-5; 13 bases agree with TRBD2. The junction had 6 bases not matched to a gene; V was cut back by 3 bases and J by 5 bases. The CDR3 is made up of 16 amino acids. Germline CDR1 ENHRY, CDR2 SYGVKD. The DNA of the CDR3 is TGTGCCATCAGTGAAAGGACTAGCGGGAGTCGGGAGACCCAGTACTTC. Residues: CAISERTSGSRETQYF.

The chain links TRBV30 to TRBJ1-2; the match to TRBD1 covers 8 bases. The CDR3 runs 14 residues. The germline gives CDR1 GTSNPN, CDR2 SVGIG (reference sequence). The junction had 4 bases not matched to a gene; V was cut back by 0 bases and J by 4 bases. DNA for the CDR3: TGTGCCTGGAGTGTGGGACAGGTTGCCTATGGCTACACCTTC. The encoded protein is CAWSVGQVAYGYTF.

The chain combines TRBV11-2 with TRBJ2-5, with 14 bases that match TRBD2. CDR1 and CDR2 (germline): SGHAT, FQNNGV. V shed 6 bases and J 5 bases; nucleotides not matched to a gene: 5. The CDR3 sequence is 15 residues long. CDR3 amino acids: CASRTTSGRAETQYF. For the CDR3, the DNA is TGTGCCAGCAGAACGACTAGCGGGAGGGCTGAGACCCAGTACTTC.

The table lists this clone with a few counts. The chain joins TRBV7-6 to TRBJ1-1, with D tentatively TRBD1 (6 bases). CDR3 length: 14 residues. With 6 bases removed from V and 1 base from J, the gap between germline ends came to 12 bases. Germline V gene lookup returns CDR1 SGHVS and CDR2 FNYEAQ. CDR3 coding DNA: TGTGCCAGCAGTCAGACAGGCGCGAACACTGAAGCTTTCTTT. It codes for CASSQTGANTEAFF.

This clone is a singleton in its sample. This chain links TRBV18 with TRBJ2-3; D possibly corresponds to TRBD2 (6 bases). In germline, CDR1 is KGHSH, CDR2 LQKENI. V lost 3 bases, J lost 0 bases, and 19 bases lay in between. This CDR3 is built from 18 residues. DNA for the CDR3: TGTGCCAGCTCACCGACGTTGGCTAGCGCTTATAGCACAGATACGCAGTATTTT. This translates into CASSPTLASAYSTDTQYF.

V usage is TRBV6-1 and J usage is TRBJ1-4, with no clear D. V was cut by 2 bases and J by 5 bases, with 15 bases left in between. CDR3 length: 16 amino acids. CDR1 MNHNS and CDR2 SASEGT come from the germline V gene. The CDR3 reads CASSESVGRRNEKLFF. DNA for the CDR3: TGTGCCAGCAGTGAAAGTGTTGGGAGAAGGAATGAAAAACTGTTTTTT.

The genes are TRBV6-1 and TRBJ2-1; TRBD1 might be the D (6 bases). Germline V gene sequence: CDR1 MNHNS, CDR2 SASEGT. V was cut by 4 bases and J by 7 bases, with 17 bases left in between. The CDR3 has 15 residues. Written as DNA, the CDR3 is TGTGCCAGCAGTGCCACAGGGCGATGGATAAATGAGCAGTTCTTC. This codes for CASSATGRWINEQFF.

This clone was seen more than once but under ten times. The V gene is TRBV7-2, the J gene TRBJ1-5; unclear D gene. Germline CDR1 and CDR2: SGHTA and FQGNSA. The CDR3 contains 16 residues. Trimming removed 5 bases at V and 0 bases at J, with 14 bases between. This CDR3 reads CASSQEAQISNQPQHF. CDR3 DNA: TGTGCCAGCAGCCAAGAGGCTCAGATTAGCAATCAGCCCCAGCATTTT.

The chain carries TRBV6-1 and TRBJ1-3, with a weak D call TRBD1 (5 bases). V shed 2 bases and J shed 0 bases, with 14 bases lying between them. The CDR3 consists of 17 residues. The germline V gene has CDR1 MNHNS and CDR2 SASEGT. The CDR3 nucleotides are TGTGCCAGCAGTGAAATATTCAGACAGAGCTCTGGAAACACCATATATTTT. This translates into CASSEIFRQSSGNTIYF.

This CDR3 is CAWETGGEQFF. The DNA for the CDR3 is TGTGCCTGGGAAACGGGAGGTGAGCAGTTCTTC. This sequence joins TRBV30 and TRBJ2-1; 7 nucleotides align to TRBD2. Looked up from germline, CDR1 is GTSNPN and CDR2 is SVGIG (reference sequence). The CDR3 contains 11 residues. V shed 5 bases, J shed 9 bases, and the junction held 4 bases outside the gene matches.

The chain uses TRBV6-6 and TRBJ2-7; the D gene is possibly TRBD2 (6 bases). Per the germline V gene, CDR1 is MNHNY and CDR2 is SVGAGI (reference sequence). The V end was cut by 0 bases, the J end by 2 bases, with 11 bases between. There are 15 residues in the CDR3. CDR3 DNA: TGTGCCAGCAGTTACTCACGGGGGAACACCTACGAGCAGTACTTC. Protein sequence: CASSYSRGNTYEQYF.

The chain employs TRBV5-1 and TRBJ2-7, with D possibly TRBD2 on 5 matching bases. CDR1 is SGHRS, CDR2 YFSETQ, per germline. This CDR3 region has 12 residues. V dropped 4 bases and J dropped 5 bases, with 10 bases sitting between them. As DNA, the CDR3 is TGCGCCAGCAGCCGGTCCGGGGACGAGCAGTACTTC. It yields the protein CASSRSGDEQYF. Using reference TRBV5-1 and TRBJ2-7 for the parts outside the CDR3, the full variable domain is KAGVTQTPRYLIKTRGQQVTLSCSPISGHRSVSWYQQTPGQGLQFLFEYFSETQRNKGNFPGRFSGRQFSNSRSEMNVSTLELGDSALYLCASSRSGDEQYFGPGTRLTVT.

In its sample, this clone was seen once. V gene TRBV5-4 combines with J gene TRBJ2-2; 10 bases line up with TRBD2. The germline gives CDR1 SGHNT, CDR2 YYREEE (reference sequence). V was pared by 0 bases and J by 0 bases, with 5 bases of the junction left unmatched. The CDR3 is 18 residues long. CDR3: CASSLEGGLAANTGELFF. DNA for the CDR3: TGTGCCAGCAGCTTGGAGGGCGGACTAGCGGCGAACACCGGGGAGCTGTTTTTT.

V gene TRBV6-5 combines with J gene TRBJ2-5, with 7 bases identical to TRBD1. The last part of the DNA fits TRBJ2-7 better; the J call may be wrong. Germline CDR1 and CDR2: MNHEY and SVGAGI. This CDR3 region has 14 residues. In DNA form, the CDR3 reads TGTGCCAGCAGTGATCGACAGGGCTCCTACGAGCAGTACTTC. Protein product: CASSDRQGSYEQYF.

This clone was seen only a few times. The chain recombines TRBV19 with TRBJ1-6; D is undetermined. In germline, CDR1 is LNHDA, CDR2 SQIVND (reference sequence). V dropped 1 base and J dropped 9 bases, with 16 bases sitting between them. CDR3 size: 16 residues. The CDR3 nucleotides are TGTGCCAGTAGTATAGGTTCGCAGGTGATGTTTTCACCCCTCCACTTT. Residues: CASSIGSQVMFSPLHF.

The genes are TRBV6-5 and TRBJ1-5, with TRBD1 identical over 7 bases. This CDR3 spans 13 amino acids. Germline V lookup: CDR1 MNHEY, CDR2 SVGAGI. V trimming: 5 bases; J trimming: 7 bases; junction bases outside the gene matches: 5. This CDR3 is CASSVTGSQPQHF. The CDR3 DNA sequence: TGTGCCAGCAGTGTGACAGGGTCCCAGCCCCAGCATTTT.

The rearrangement uses TRBV4-1 and TRBJ1-1; no firm D call. Trimming removed 0 bases from V and 4 bases from J, with 12 bases in between. The CDR3 is 15 amino acids. The germline V gene has CDR1 MGHRA and CDR2 YSYEKL. The CDR3 DNA reads TGCGCCAGCAGCCAAGAACCGCTATCGGGCACTGAAGCTTTCTTT. The encoded protein is CASSQEPLSGTEAFF.

The CDR3 DNA reads as TGTGCCAGTCGTGTTAGAAACACCGGGGAGCTGTTTTTT. It translates to CASRVRNTGELFF. The chain links TRBV19 to TRBJ2-2; D call uncertain. The CDR3 is 13 amino acids. From germline, CDR1 is LNHDA and CDR2 SQIVND (reference sequence). Trimming stripped 8 bases from V and 2 bases from J, with 9 bases between. Together with reference TRBV19 and TRBJ2-2, the CDR3 gives the full variable domain: DGGITQSPKYLFRKEGQNVTLSCEQNLNHDAMYWYRQDPGQGLRLIYYSQIVNDFQKGDIAEGYSVSREKKESFPLTVTSAQKNPTAFYLCASRVRNTGELFFGEGSRLTVL.

V is TRBV9 and J is TRBJ1-2; D gene uncertain. Germline lookup yields CDR1 SGDLS and CDR2 YYNGEE. The CDR3 sequence is 14 residues long. Trimming left V 3 bases short and J 2 bases short, with 11 bases between. CDR3: CASSARLRNYGYTF. CDR3 coding DNA: TGTGCCAGCAGCGCCCGACTTAGGAACTATGGCTACACCTTC.

The chain is built from TRBV5-4 and TRBJ2-1; no clear D. The CDR3 is 13 residues long. Germline V gene sequence: CDR1 SGHNT, CDR2 YYREEE (reference sequence). The V end lost 4 bases, the J end lost 5 bases, and 10 bases lay between the germline ends. As DNA, the CDR3 is TGTGCCAGCAGCCCGAGCCGCCACAATGAGCAGTTCTTC. Protein product: CASSPSRHNEQFF. Complete variable domain (other parts from reference TRBV5-4 and TRBJ2-1): ETGVTQSPTHLIKTRGQQVTLRCSSQSGHNTVSWYQQALGQGPQFIFQYYREEENGRGNFPPRFSGLQFPNYSSELNVNALELDDSALYLCASSPSRHNEQFFGPGTRLTVL.

This chain joins TRBV14 and TRBJ1-6; D unclear. The CDR3 is made up of 14 amino acids. Germline CDR1 is SGHDN and CDR2 is FVKESK. The V end was cut by 3 bases, the J end by 6 bases, with 9 bases between. This CDR3 reads CASSHTATNSPLHF. The CDR3 coding sequence is TGTGCCAGCAGCCACACTGCCACTAATTCACCCCTCCACTTT.